A single sample is the source of the 24 T cell receptor beta chains below, sequenced in a study of the immune and genomic landscape of osteosarcoma. Produced via immunoSEQ multiplex PCR; TCRdb's table is partial and in-frame only. The table lists approximately 6,000 clones, about two thirds of them singletons. Primary, local recurrence and metastasis osteosarcoma tumors were taken after treatment from poor-prognosis patients. Sample: osteosarcoma tumor tissue from the lung. These receptors were obtained from a human donor with osteosarcoma.

This clone qualifies as medium-sized. The chain couples TRBV7-6 to TRBJ2-1; TRBD2 matches at 8 bases. In germline, CDR1 is SGHVS, CDR2 FNYEAQ. The CDR3 spans 15 residues. V shed 5 bases, J shed 6 bases, and the junction held 9 bases outside the gene matches. The CDR3 protein is CASSGTGTRGNEQFF. DNA of the CDR3: TGTGCCAGCAGCGGGACCGGGACTAGGGGCAATGAGCAGTTCTTC.

This clone was detected only a few times. The genes are TRBV9 and TRBJ2-1; TRBD2 is a possible D gene (5 bases). Trimming left V 4 bases short and J 5 bases short, with 16 bases between. This CDR3 has 15 residues. The germline V gene encodes CDR1 SGDLS and CDR2 YYNGEE. In DNA, the CDR3 is TGTGCCAGCAGCCTATCGGGGATCACAAACAATGAGCAGTTCTTC. Translation: CASSLSGITNNEQFF. Full variable domain (missing parts from reference TRBV9 and TRBJ2-1): DSGVTQTPKHLITATGQRVTLRCSPRSGDLSVYWYQQSLDQGLQFLIQYYNGEERAKGNILERFSAQQFPDLHSELNLSSLELGDSALYFCASSLSGITNNEQFFGPGTRLTVL.

V and J are TRBV27 and TRBJ2-1; TRBD1 is a possible D gene (5 bases). Germline values: CDR1 MNHEY, CDR2 SMNVEV (reference sequence). The CDR3 spans 14 residues. Trimming stripped 10 bases from V and 1 base from J, with 14 bases between. CDR3 protein: CATSRQGSYNEQFF. The CDR3 DNA reads as TGTGCCACATCTAGGCAGGGTTCCTACAATGAGCAGTTCTTC.

The chain employs TRBV6-5 and TRBJ2-2; D gene ambiguous. The CDR3 is 15 amino acids. Trimming took off 6 bases at V and 0 bases at J, with 11 bases between the two ends. Germline V gene lookup returns CDR1 MNHEY and CDR2 SVGAGI. The DNA of the CDR3 is TGTGCCAGCAGCCCGAATGGAGCGAACACCGGGGAGCTGTTTTTT. As protein: CASSPNGANTGELFF.

The J gene is TRBJ2-7, the V gene TRBV5-5; D remains ambiguous. The germline V gene encodes CDR1 SGHKS and CDR2 YYEKEE (reference sequence). Trimming removed 4 bases at V and 3 bases at J, with 14 bases between. The CDR3 loop spans 14 amino acids. The CDR3 spells CASSPGQDSYEQYF. CDR3 DNA sequence: TGTGCCAGCAGCCCTGGTCAGGATAGCTACGAGCAGTACTTC.

The chain uses TRBV18 and TRBJ2-1; either TRBD1 or TRBD2 may fit D (6 bases each). CDR3 length equals 15 residues. CDR1 is KGHSH and CDR2 is LQKENI in the germline V gene. The germline V and J ends were trimmed by 0 bases and 9 bases, with 15 bases remaining between them. CDR3: CASSPPFRGGVEQFF. The CDR3, as DNA: TGTGCCAGCTCACCACCGTTCAGGGGAGGTGTTGAGCAGTTCTTC. The full variable domain, with the rest looked up from reference TRBV18 and TRBJ2-1, is NAGVMQNPRHLVRRRGQEARLRCSPMKGHSHVYWYRQLPEEGLKFMVYLQKENIIDESGMPKERFSAEFPKEGPSILRIQQVVRGDSAAYFCASSPPFRGGVEQFFGPGTRLTVL.

This chain connects TRBV4-3 to TRBJ1-2; the D is unclear. Trimming left V 5 bases short and J 4 bases short, with 8 bases between. The CDR3 consists of 12 residues. Looked up from germline, CDR1 is LGHNA and CDR2 is YSLEER. Written as DNA, the CDR3 is TGCGCCAGCAGCGACTCACGCTATGGCTACACCTTC. It yields the protein CASSDSRYGYTF.

This clone was detected only a few times. The CDR3 spells CASSYSRQSGEQYF. The CDR3 bases are TGTGCCAGCAGTTACTCCAGGCAGAGCGGCGAGCAGTACTTC. This sequence joins TRBV6-5 and TRBJ2-7; D is perhaps TRBD2 (5 bases). Between the trimmed V and J ends, which lost 0 bases and 6 bases, there was a span of 12 bases. The CDR3 runs 14 residues. Germline lookup yields CDR1 MNHEY and CDR2 SVGAGI.

J is TRBJ1-1 and V is TRBV6-1; weak D call: TRBD1 (5 bases). This CDR3 has 11 residues. Germline loops: CDR1 MNHNS, CDR2 SASEGT. The ends were cut back, 5 bases at V and 6 bases at J, with 7 bases in the middle. The CDR3 reads CASSQGAEAFF. Written as DNA, the CDR3 is TGTGCCAGCAGTCAGGGAGCTGAAGCTTTCTTT.

This clone was recorded a few times. V and J are TRBV11-3 and TRBJ2-3; a weak D match, TRBD2 (6 bases). The CDR3 extends over 15 amino acids. V was cut by 1 base and J by 3 bases, with 11 bases left in between. Germline loops: CDR1 SGHNT, CDR2 YENEEA. CDR3 protein: CASSLGAGSTDTQYF. CDR3 DNA sequence: TGTGCCAGCAGCTTAGGGGCGGGGTCGACAGATACGCAGTATTTT.

The chain carries TRBV10-1 and TRBJ1-1, with D possibly being TRBD1 (5 bases). Germline assignment: CDR1 WNHNN and CDR2 SYGVQD (reference sequence). The CDR3 consists of 14 residues. Trimming shortened V by 8 bases and J by 2 bases, and 15 bases separated the two germline ends. The CDR3 coding sequence is TGCGCCAGCTCTACTGGCGGGACTAACACTGAAGCTTTCTTT. Translated, it gives CASSTGGTNTEAFF.

This chain joins TRBV27 and TRBJ1-6, with D unclear. V lost 5 bases, J lost 10 bases, and 18 bases lay in between. CDR1 MNHEY and CDR2 SMNVEV come from the germline V gene (reference sequence). The CDR3 runs to 15 residues. The CDR3 region is CASSGEQTAWSPLHF. The CDR3 DNA sequence: TGTGCCAGCAGTGGGGAACAGACCGCTTGGTCACCCCTCCACTTT.

V usage is TRBV7-9 and J usage is TRBJ2-1; 10 nucleotides match TRBD2. J lost 7 bases, V lost 0 bases, and 6 bases had no gene match. Germline assignment: CDR1 SEHNR and CDR2 FQNEAQ (reference sequence). CDR3 size: 16 residues. The CDR3 sequence: CASSLALPLAGNEQFF. The CDR3 DNA is TGTGCCAGCAGCTTAGCGCTCCCACTAGCGGGAAATGAGCAGTTCTTC.

With regard to this clone: The junction does not match germline at one end; this may be a read error. This rearrangement joins TRBV10-3 to TRBJ2-3, with 9 bases aligning to TRBD1. The CDR3 contains 16 residues. Germline V gene lookup returns CDR1 ENHRY and CDR2 SYGVKD. The CDR3 coding sequence is TGTGCCAGCAGTCTATACAGGGGGCGCGACACAGATACGCAGTATTTT. Residues: CASSLYRGRDTDTQYF.

This chain connects TRBV4-3 to TRBJ1-2; the D is unclear. Trimming shortened V by 0 bases and J by 5 bases, and 13 bases separated the two germline ends. The germline CDR1 and CDR2 sequences are LGHNA and YSLEER. The CDR3 loop spans 15 amino acids. The CDR3 coding sequence is TGCGCCAGCAGCCAAGATCCCCTCCCAGATTATGGCTACACCTTC. It translates to CASSQDPLPDYGYTF.

This clone has just a few counts. The rearrangement uses TRBV7-2 and TRBJ1-1; D is unclear. Germline V lookup: CDR1 SGHTA, CDR2 FQGNSA. The CDR3 consists of 14 residues. The V and J ends lost 5 bases and 0 bases respectively, with 10 bases between them. CDR3: CASSLLALNTEAFF. Written as DNA, the CDR3 is TGTGCCAGCAGCCTCCTTGCCCTGAACACTGAAGCTTTCTTT.

This clone is a singleton in its sample. CDR3 protein: CASSRGQLNTEAFF. The CDR3 coding sequence is TGTGCCAGCAGTCGGGGACAACTCAACACTGAAGCTTTCTTT. The chain employs TRBV6-6 and TRBJ1-1; a possible D gene is TRBD1 (6 bases). The CDR3 spans 14 residues. Deletions cut 5 bases from V and 2 bases from J, with 12 bases between. CDR1 is MNHNY and CDR2 is SVGAGI in the germline V gene (reference sequence).

In its sample, this clone was seen a few times. CDR3 bases: TGTGCCAGTAGTATGCAGGGGTTTGGCCAAGAGACCCAGTACTTC. It codes for CASSMQGFGQETQYF. The J gene is TRBJ2-5, the V gene TRBV19; TRBD1 is a possible D gene (6 bases). Germline values: CDR1 LNHDA, CDR2 SQIVND (reference sequence). This CDR3 contains 15 residues. V lost 3 bases, J lost 1 base, and 12 bases lay in between.

The gene calls are TRBV14 and TRBJ2-1; tentatively, D is TRBD2 (5 bases). CDR3 size: 12 residues. Trimming removed 6 bases from V and 3 bases from J, with 6 bases in between. The germline CDR1 and CDR2 sequences are SGHDN and FVKESK. CDR3 nucleotides: TGTGCCAGCAGGGGAGACTACAATGAGCAGTTCTTC. Residues: CASRGDYNEQFF.

This clone was detected a few times. The chain carries TRBV30 and TRBJ1-2, with 8 bases matching TRBD1. The V segment lost 1 base and the J segment 4 bases; nucleotides outside the gene matches: 5. The CDR3 contains 14 residues. Germline CDR1 and CDR2: GTSNPN and SVGIG (reference sequence). The CDR3 here is CAWSETGAGYGYTF. CDR3 DNA sequence: TGTGCCTGGAGTGAGACAGGGGCTGGCTATGGCTACACCTTC. Together with reference TRBV30 and TRBJ1-2, the CDR3 gives the full variable domain: SQTIHQWPATLVQPVGSPLSLECTVEGTSNPNLYWYRQAAGRGLQLLFYSVGIGQISSEVPQNLSASRPQDRQFILSSKKLLLSDSGFYLCAWSETGAGYGYTFGSGTRLTVV.

J is TRBJ1-5 and V is TRBV4-1; D is ambiguous. In germline, CDR1 is MGHRA, CDR2 YSYEKL. The length of the CDR3 is 15 residues. The V and J ends lost 1 base and 0 bases respectively, with 7 bases between them. CDR3: CASSQGEYSNQPQHF. In nucleotides, the CDR3 is TGCGCCAGCAGCCAAGGAGAATATAGCAATCAGCCCCAGCATTTT.

The chain recombines TRBV7-9 with TRBJ1-2, with 9 bases fitting TRBD1. With 7 bases clipped from V and 8 bases from J, the junction kept 8 bases outside the gene matches. Germline-derived CDR1 and CDR2 are SEHNR and FQNEAQ (reference sequence). The length of the CDR3 is 13 residues. CDR3 bases: TGTGCCAGCACCGGGACAGGGCCAAACGGCTACACCTTC. This encodes CASTGTGPNGYTF.

The CDR3 sequence: CASSLVPVMNTEAFF. Here the CDR3 DNA reads TGTGCCAGCAGCTTGGTACCGGTCATGAACACTGAAGCTTTCTTT. The chain recombines TRBV5-6 with TRBJ1-1; no reliable D call. The CDR3 consists of 15 residues. From germline, CDR1 is SGHDT and CDR2 YYEEEE. V lost 0 bases, J lost 0 bases, and 9 bases lay in between.

The rearrangement joins TRBV27 to TRBJ2-1, with TRBD2 matching 8 bases. Germline CDR1 MNHEY, CDR2 SMNVEV (reference sequence). There are 16 residues in the CDR3. Trimming took 7 bases from V and 10 from J; bases not matched to a gene: 18. The DNA of the CDR3 is TGTGCCAGCACCCCCCAAAGCGGGAGATTGGAGAGCGAGCAGTTCTTC. Translated, it gives CASTPQSGRLESEQFF.